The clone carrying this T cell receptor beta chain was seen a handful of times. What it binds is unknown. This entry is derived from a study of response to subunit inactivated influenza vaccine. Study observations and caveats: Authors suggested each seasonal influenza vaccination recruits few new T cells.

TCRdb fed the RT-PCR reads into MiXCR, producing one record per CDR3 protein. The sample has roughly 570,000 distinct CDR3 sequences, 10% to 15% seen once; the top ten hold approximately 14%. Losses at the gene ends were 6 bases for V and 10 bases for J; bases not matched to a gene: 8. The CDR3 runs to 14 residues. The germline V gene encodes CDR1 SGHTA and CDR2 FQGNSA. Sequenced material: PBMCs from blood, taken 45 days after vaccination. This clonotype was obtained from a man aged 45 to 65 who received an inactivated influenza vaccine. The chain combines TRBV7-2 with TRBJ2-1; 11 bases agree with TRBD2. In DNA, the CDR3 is TGTGCCAGCAGAGTAGTAGCGGGAGGGCCCGAGCAGTTCTTC. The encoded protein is CASRVVAGGPEQFF.